This T cell receptor (beta chain) stems from a study of Tregs in tolerant kidney transplant recipients. The protocol was immunoSEQ multiplex PCR, while the TCRdb copy is restricted to in-frame clones and leaves out a portion. The sample has 100,000 or so clones, 90% to 95% seen once. The CDR3 is 15 amino acids. Per germline, CDR1 MNHNS and CDR2 SASEGT. Between the trimmed V and J ends, which lost 6 bases and 8 bases, there was a span of 22 bases. Recipients received nonmyeloablative bone marrow transplants from related graft donors, with transient mixed chimerism. This receptor was identified in a human patient who received a combined kidney and bone marrow transplant. Part of the T cell pool may stem from the graft donor. The rearrangement uses TRBV6-1 and TRBJ1-2; TRBD1 might be the D (5 bases). The material was CD4+ T cells from blood (PBMCs), obtained 12 months after the transplant. The CDR3 DNA reads as TGTGCCAGCAGCATAGAATTCAGGGTTTCCAGCGGCTACACCTTC. Translation: CASSIEFRVSSGYTF.